The present TCR beta chain was sequenced within a study of blood T cell repertoires in COVID-19. Overall study context: Collection of acute and convalescent COVID-19 samples took place in the United States, Italy and Spain. T cells, B-cell-depleted T cells, or PBMCs supplied cDNA or gDNA.

In the authors' workflow: Reference gene primer amplification yielded estimated nucleated cell counts. The table came from immunoSEQ multiplex PCR; TCRdb's copy has only in-frame clones and leaves some out. Clone size and V and J calls were adopted from that table, with D and trimming inferred from the DNA. The sample gives 200,000 or so clones, about 88% of which show up once; about 2% is in the top ten. The CDR3 is made up of 14 amino acids. Germline V gene lookup returns CDR1 SGHTA and CDR2 FQGNSA. Trimming shortened V by 3 bases and J by 7 bases, and 13 bases separated the two germline ends. The rearrangement links TRBV7-2 to TRBJ2-1; unclear D gene. Sequenced sample: peripheral blood. This clonotype originated in a man in his 70s with active or convalescent COVID-19. The CDR3 region is CASSLGPTQNEQFF. The CDR3 DNA follows: TGTGCCAGCAGCTTGGGTCCCACACAGAATGAGCAGTTCTTC.